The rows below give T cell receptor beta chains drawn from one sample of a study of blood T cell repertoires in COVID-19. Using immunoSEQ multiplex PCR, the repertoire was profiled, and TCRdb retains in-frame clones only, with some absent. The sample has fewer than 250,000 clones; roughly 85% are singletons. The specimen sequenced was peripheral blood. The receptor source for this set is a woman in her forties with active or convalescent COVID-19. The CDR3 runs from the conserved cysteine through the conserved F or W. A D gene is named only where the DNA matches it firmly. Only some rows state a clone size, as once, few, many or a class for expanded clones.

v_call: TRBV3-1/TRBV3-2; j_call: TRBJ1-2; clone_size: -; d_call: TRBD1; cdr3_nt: TGTGCCAGCAGCCGACAAGGGACAGGGGACTATGGCTACACCTTC; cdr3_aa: CASSRQGTGDYGYTF
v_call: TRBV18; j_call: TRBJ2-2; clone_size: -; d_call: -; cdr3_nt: TGTGCCAGCTCACCACGGGCAGAGCACACCGGGGAGCTGTTTTTT; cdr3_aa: CASSPRAEHTGELFF
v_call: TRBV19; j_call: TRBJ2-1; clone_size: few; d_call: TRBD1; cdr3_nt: TGTGCCAGTAGTAGGGACAGGGGGATAGTAGGACAGGATGAGCAGTTCTTC; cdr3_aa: CASSRDRGIVGQDEQFF
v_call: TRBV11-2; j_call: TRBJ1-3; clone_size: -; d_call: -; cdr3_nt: TGTGCCAGCAGCTTCGGGGAGGCAGGCGGAAACACCATATATTTT; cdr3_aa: CASSFGEAGGNTIYF
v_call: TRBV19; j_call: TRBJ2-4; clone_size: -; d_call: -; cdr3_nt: TGTGCCAGTAGTATCCCCATGGCTCGCGGGGGCTCTGTAGCCAAAAACATTCAGTACTTC; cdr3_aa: CASSIPMARGGSVAKNIQYF
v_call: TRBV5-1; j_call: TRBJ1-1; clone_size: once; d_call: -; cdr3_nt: TGCGCCAGCAGCTTCGGGAGCCTGATGAACACTGAAGCTTTCTTT; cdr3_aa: CASSFGSLMNTEAFF
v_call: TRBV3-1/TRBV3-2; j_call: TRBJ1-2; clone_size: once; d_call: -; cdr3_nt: TGTGCCAGCAGCCAAGATCTCTCCTACACCTTC; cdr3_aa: CASSQDLSYTF
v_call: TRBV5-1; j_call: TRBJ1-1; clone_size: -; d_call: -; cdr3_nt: TGCGCCAGCAGCTTGGGACCCCGGGGGGGGACTGAAGCTTTCTTT; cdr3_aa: CASSLGPRGGTEAFF
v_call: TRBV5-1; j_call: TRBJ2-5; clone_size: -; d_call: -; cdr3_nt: TGCGCCAGCAGCTTGGGGGCACAGGGACCAGTGGCCCAGTACTTC; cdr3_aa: CASSLGAQGPVAQYF
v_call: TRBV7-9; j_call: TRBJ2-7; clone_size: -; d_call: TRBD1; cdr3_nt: TGTGCCAGCACCTCCGTTGGGGGACAGGGAGGGGTACAGTACTTC; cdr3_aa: CASTSVGGQGGVQYF
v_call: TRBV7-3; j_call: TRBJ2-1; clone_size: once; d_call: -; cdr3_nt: TGTGCCAGCAGCCGTAGTACAGGGTACAATGAGCAGTTCTTC; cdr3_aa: CASSRSTGYNEQFF
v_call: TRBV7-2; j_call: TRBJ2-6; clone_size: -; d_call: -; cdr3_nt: TGTGCCAGCAGCTATCGCGCGTCTGGGGCCAACGTCCTGACTTTC; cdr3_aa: CASSYRASGANVLTF
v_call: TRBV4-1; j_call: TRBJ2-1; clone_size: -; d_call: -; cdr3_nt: TGCGCCAGCAGCCAAGGACTATCGGAATACAATGAGCAGTTCTTC; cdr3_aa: CASSQGLSEYNEQFF
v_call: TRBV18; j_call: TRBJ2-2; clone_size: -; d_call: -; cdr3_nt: TGTGCCAGCTCACCATGGGAGTCGAACACCGGGGAGCTGTTTTTT; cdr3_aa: CASSPWESNTGELFF
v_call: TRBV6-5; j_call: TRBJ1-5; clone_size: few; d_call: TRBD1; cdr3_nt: TGTGCCAGCAGTCCTGACAGGGCTCCCAATCAGCCCCAGCATTTT; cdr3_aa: CASSPDRAPNQPQHF
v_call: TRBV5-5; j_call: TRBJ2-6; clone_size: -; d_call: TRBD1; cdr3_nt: TGTGCCAGCAGGGGGGACCCGGGACAGCACTCTGGGGCCAACGTCCTGACTTTC; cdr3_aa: CASRGDPGQHSGANVLTF
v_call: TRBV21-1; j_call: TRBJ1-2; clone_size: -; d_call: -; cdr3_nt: TGTGCCAGCAGCAAAGCCCCGGGACAGGGACGCTATGGCTACACCTTC; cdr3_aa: CASSKAPGQGRYGYTF
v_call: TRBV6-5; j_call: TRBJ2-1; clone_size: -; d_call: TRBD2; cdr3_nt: TGTGCCAGCAGTACTAGCGGGATCTACAATGAGCAGTTCTTC; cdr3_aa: CASSTSGIYNEQFF
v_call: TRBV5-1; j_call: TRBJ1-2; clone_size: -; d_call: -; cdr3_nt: TGCGCCAGCAGCCCGCCGACAGACTCCTATGGCTACACCTTC; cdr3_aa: CASSPPTDSYGYTF
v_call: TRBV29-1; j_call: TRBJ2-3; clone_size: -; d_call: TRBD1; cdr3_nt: TGCAGCGCCAGGGGGTCAGGCACAGATACGCAGTATTTT; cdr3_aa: CSARGSGTDTQYF
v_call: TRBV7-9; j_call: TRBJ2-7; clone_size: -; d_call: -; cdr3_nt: TGTGCCAGCAGCTTAACTAGCAGATCCTACGAGCAGTACTTC; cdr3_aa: CASSLTSRSYEQYF
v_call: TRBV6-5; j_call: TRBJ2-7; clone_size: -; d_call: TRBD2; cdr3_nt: TGTGCCAGCGGCCGGGGGGGGGAAAACTACGAGCAGTACTTC; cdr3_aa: CASGRGGENYEQYF
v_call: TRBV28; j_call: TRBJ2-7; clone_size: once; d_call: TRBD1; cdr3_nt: TGTGCCAGCAGTTTTTCAGGGGGCATCCAGGACGAGCAGTACTTC; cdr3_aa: CASSFSGGIQDEQYF
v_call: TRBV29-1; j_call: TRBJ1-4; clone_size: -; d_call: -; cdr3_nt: TGCAGCGCTCAACAGAGGGCTAATGAAAAACTGTTTTTT; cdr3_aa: CSAQQRANEKLFF
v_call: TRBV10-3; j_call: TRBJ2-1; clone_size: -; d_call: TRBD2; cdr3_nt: TGTGCCATCAGTGTATACGGGACTAGCGGGAGGCTATCCTACAATGAGCAGTTCTTC; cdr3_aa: CAISVYGTSGRLSYNEQFF
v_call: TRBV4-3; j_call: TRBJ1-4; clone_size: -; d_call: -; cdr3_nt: TGCGCCAGCAGCCAAGATGGTCCGGGACTTAATGAAAAACTGTTTTTT; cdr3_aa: CASSQDGPGLNEKLFF
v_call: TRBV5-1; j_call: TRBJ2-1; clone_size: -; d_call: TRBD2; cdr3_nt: TGCGCCAGCAGCTTGGGGCTAGCGGGATCCTACAATGAGCAGTTCTTC; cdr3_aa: CASSLGLAGSYNEQFF
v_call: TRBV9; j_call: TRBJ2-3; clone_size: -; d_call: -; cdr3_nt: TGTGCCAGCAGCCCCCCCCGGGCAGATACGCAGTATTTT; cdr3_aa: CASSPPRADTQYF
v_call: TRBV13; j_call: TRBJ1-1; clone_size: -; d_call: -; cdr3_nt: TGTGCCAGCAGCACAGGCGGGGGAAACACTGAAGCTTTCTTT; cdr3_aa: CASSTGGGNTEAFF
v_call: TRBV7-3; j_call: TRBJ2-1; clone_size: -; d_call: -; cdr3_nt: TGTGCCAGCAGCTCTTTGACTGGCAATGAGCAGTTCTTC; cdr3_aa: CASSSLTGNEQFF
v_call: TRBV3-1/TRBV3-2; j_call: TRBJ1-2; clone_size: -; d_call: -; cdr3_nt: TGTGCCAGCAGCCAATCCTCTTGGACAGCTAACTATGGCTACACCTTC; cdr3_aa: CASSQSSWTANYGYTF
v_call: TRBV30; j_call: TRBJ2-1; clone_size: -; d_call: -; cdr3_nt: TGTGCCTGGAGTGCTCGGGAGTTGATCTACAATGAGCAGTTCTTC; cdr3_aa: CAWSARELIYNEQFF
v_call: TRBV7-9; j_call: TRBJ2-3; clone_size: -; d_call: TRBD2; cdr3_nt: TGTGCCAGCAGCTCCCCTCCGGGACTAGCGGGAGCGGATACGCAGTATTTT; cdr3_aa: CASSSPPGLAGADTQYF
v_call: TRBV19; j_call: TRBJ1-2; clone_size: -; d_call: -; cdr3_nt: TGTGCCAGTAGACCGACAGGTTCCTATGGCTACACCTTC; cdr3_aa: CASRPTGSYGYTF
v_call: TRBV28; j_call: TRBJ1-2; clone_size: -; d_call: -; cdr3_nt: TGTGCCAGCAGTTTGGCCAGTAACTATGGCTACACCTTC; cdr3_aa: CASSLASNYGYTF
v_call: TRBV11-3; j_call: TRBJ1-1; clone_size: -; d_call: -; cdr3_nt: TGTGCCAGCAGCTCACGGACTGAGATGAACACTGAAGCTTTCTTT; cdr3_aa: CASSSRTEMNTEAFF
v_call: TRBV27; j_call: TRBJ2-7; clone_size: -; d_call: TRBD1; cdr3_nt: TGTGCCAGCAGTCCCATTGACAGGGGCTACGAGCAGTACTTC; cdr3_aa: CASSPIDRGYEQYF
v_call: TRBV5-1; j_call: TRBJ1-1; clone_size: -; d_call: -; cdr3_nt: TGCGCCAGCAGCTTGGTCAGCGGGCGGCCTGAAGCTTTCTTT; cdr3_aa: CASSLVSGRPEAFF
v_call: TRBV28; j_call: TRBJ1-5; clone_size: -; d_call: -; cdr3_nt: TGTGCCAGCAAAAAAACTACCATTACCAATCAGCCCCAGCATTTT; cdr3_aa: CASKKTTITNQPQHF
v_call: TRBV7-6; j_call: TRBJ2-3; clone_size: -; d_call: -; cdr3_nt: TGTGCCAGCAGCCCGGAGGCGCTTACAGATACGCAGTATTTT; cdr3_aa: CASSPEALTDTQYF
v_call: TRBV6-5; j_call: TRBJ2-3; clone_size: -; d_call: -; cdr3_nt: TGTGCCAGCAGTTACCGGCCAGGGGCGTCAGATACGCAGTATTTT; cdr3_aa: CASSYRPGASDTQYF
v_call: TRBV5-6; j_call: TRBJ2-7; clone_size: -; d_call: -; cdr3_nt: TGTGCCAGCAGCCCCTTCGAGACTCCCTACGAGCAGTACTTC; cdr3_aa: CASSPFETPYEQYF
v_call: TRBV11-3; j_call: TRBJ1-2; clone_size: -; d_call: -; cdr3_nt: TGTGCCAGCAGCTTAGGGACAGCCTATGGCTACACCTTC; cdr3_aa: CASSLGTAYGYTF
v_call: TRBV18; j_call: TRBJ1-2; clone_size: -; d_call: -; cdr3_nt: TGTGCCAGCTCACCCAGCCATCTAACAGCTAACTATGGCTACACCTTC; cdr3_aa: CASSPSHLTANYGYTF
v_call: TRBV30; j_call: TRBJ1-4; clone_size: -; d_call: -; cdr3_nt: TGTGCCTGGAGTCAAGGGGTGATTAATGAAAAACTGTTTTTT; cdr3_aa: CAWSQGVINEKLFF
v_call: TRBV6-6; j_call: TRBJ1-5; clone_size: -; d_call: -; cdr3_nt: TGTGCCAGCACCCAACTACCAGGGGTTCAGCCCCAGCATTTT; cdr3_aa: CASTQLPGVQPQHF
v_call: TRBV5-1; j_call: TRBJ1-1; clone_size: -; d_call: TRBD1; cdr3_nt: TGCGCCAGCCGCTCCCGACAGGGGGGCACTGAAGCTTTCTTT; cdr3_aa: CASRSRQGGTEAFF
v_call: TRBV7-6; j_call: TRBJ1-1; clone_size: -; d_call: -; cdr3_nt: TGTGCCAGCAGCTCGGACCCGGGGACTGAAGCTTTCTTT; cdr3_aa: CASSSDPGTEAFF
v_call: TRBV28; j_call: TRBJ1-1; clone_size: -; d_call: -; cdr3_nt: TGTGCCAGCAGTTGGGGGCTGGACACTGAAGCTTTCTTT; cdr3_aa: CASSWGLDTEAFF
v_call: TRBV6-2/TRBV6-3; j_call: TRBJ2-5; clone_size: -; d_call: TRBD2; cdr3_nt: TGTGCCAGCAGTTACCGGGGACTAGCGGAGACCCAGTACTTC; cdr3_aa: CASSYRGLAETQYF
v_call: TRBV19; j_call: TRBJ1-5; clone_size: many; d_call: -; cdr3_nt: TGTGCCAGTAGTATTCAAGCACTGGGCAATCAGCCCCAGCATTTT; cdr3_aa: CASSIQALGNQPQHF
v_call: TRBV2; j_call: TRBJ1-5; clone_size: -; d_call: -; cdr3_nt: TGTGCCAGCTCGGTATTAGGGGAGGGAAATCAGCCCCAGCATTTT; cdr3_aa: CASSVLGEGNQPQHF
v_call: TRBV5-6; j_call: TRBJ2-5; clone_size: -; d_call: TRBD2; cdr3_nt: TGTGCCAGCACCGCCGGGAGCGGGGCGAACCAAGAGACCCAGTACTTC; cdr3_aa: CASTAGSGANQETQYF
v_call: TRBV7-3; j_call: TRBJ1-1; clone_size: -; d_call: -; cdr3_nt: TGTGCCAGCAGCTTAGCGTTGAACACTGAAGCTTTCTTT; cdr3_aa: CASSLALNTEAFF
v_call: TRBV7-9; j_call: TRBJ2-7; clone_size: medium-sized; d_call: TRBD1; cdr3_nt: TGTGCCAGCAGCTCTGGACAGGGGAGCTCCTACGAGCAGTACTTC; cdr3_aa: CASSSGQGSSYEQYF
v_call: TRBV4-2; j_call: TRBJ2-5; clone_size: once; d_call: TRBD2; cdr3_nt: TGTGCCAGCAGCCCCACTAGCGGGAGGGCGGAGACCCAGTACTTC; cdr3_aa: CASSPTSGRAETQYF